This is a list of T cell receptor beta chains from one sample in a study of shared clonotypes between healthy human individuals. Generated by immunoSEQ multiplex PCR, the TCRdb table keeps only in-frame clones and is missing some. This sample has about 2.3 million clones, with around 90% found just once. The specimen sequenced was naive CD4+ T cells from PBMCs. Source of these receptors: a man between 18 and 29 years old in good health. Some clones in this sample may be carry-over from other donors' samples. The CDR3 runs from the conserved cysteine through the conserved F or W.

J: TRBJ1-3; V: TRBV5-1; CDR3: CASSPDRFSGNTIYF
J: TRBJ1-2; V: TRBV18; CDR3: CASSPPTGGFNGYTF
J: TRBJ2-7; V: TRBV5-5; CDR3: CASSLGREVHREQYF
J: TRBJ2-1; V: TRBV5-6; CDR3: CASSLPGLAGGRLEQFF
J: TRBJ2-3; V: TRBV7-6; CDR3: CASSLLSGSPTDTQYF
J: TRBJ2-2; V: TRBV27; CDR3: CASSFVRTGGAGELFF
J: TRBJ1-6; V: TRBV5-1; CDR3: CASSLVPGSGSPLHF
J: TRBJ2-5; V: TRBV2; CDR3: CASTREQAGGHATQYF
J: TRBJ2-7; V: TRBV5-1; CDR3: CASSLIAGTGHYEQYF
J: TRBJ2-3; V: TRBV10-3; CDR3: CAINGGEQDTQYF
J: TRBJ2-1; V: TRBV30; CDR3: CAWSAQHNEQFF
J: TRBJ1-5; V: TRBV19; CDR3: CASSMGTGGIQPQHF